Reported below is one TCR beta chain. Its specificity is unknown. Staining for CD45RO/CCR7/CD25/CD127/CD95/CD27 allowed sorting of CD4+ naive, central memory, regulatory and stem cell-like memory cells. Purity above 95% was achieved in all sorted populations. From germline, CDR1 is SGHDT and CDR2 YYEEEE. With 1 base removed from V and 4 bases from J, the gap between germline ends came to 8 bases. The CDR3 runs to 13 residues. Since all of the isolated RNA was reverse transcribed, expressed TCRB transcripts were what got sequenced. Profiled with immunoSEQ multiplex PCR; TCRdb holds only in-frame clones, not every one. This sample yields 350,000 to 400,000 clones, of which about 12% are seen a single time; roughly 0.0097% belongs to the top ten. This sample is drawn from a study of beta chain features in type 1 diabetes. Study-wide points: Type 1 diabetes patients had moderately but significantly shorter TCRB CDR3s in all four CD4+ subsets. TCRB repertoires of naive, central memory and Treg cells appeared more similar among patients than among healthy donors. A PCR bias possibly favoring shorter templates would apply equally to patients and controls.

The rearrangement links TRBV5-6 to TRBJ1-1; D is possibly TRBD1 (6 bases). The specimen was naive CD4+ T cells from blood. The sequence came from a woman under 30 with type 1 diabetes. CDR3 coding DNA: TGTGCCAGCAGCTTGCAAGGGGGCACTGAAGCTTTCTTT. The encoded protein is CASSLQGGTEAFF.